Described below is a single T cell receptor (beta chain) sequence and its context. Trimming stripped 0 bases from V and 4 bases from J, with 9 bases between. The CDR3 has 14 residues. Germline CDR1 and CDR2: LNHNV and YYDKDF (reference sequence). This sample was taken from a study of shared clonotypes between healthy human individuals. CD8 memory was a combination that joined CD45RO+ cells with CCR7-negative CD45RA+ TemRA cells. Over several immunoSEQ plates, each subset's genomic DNA was distributed in even portions. The data were produced by immunoSEQ multiplex PCR, yet TCRdb's version contains in-frame clones alone and is incomplete. The repertoire holds tens of thousands of clones, with about 65% as singletons.

The chain joins TRBV15 to TRBJ1-1; no clear D. The sample consisted of memory CD8+ T cells sorted from blood. This sample's subset: CD45RO+ cells pooled with CCR7-negative TemRA cells. This receptor was identified in a man aged 25 to 45 in good health. The DNA for the CDR3 is TGTGCCACCAGCAGAGACCGGAGTAGCACTGAAGCTTTCTTT. It encodes CATSRDRSSTEAFF.